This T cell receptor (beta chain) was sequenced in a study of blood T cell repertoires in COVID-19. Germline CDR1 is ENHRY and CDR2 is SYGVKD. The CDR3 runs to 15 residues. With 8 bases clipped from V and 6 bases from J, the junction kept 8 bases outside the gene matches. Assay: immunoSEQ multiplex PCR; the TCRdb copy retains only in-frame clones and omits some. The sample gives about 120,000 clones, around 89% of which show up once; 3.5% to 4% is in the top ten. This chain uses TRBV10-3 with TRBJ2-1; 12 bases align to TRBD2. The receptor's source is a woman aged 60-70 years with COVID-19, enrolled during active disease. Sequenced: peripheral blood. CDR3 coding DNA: TGTGCCATCGCGACTAGCGGGGGAGTTCTCAATGAGCAGTTCTTC. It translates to CAIATSGGVLNEQFF.